The 24 T cell receptor beta chains reported below all come from one sample, sequenced in a study of T cells in localized non-small cell lung cancer. The protocol was immunoSEQ multiplex PCR, while the TCRdb copy is restricted to in-frame clones and leaves out a portion. Among about 34,000 clones listed, roughly 90% were seen once. Source: peripheral blood, taken before any cancer treatment. The receptors were sampled from a woman aged 40-75 years with stage I lung adenocarcinoma.

The J gene is TRBJ2-1, the V gene TRBV7-2; 9 nucleotides align to TRBD2. Germline CDR1 reads SGHTA; CDR2 reads FQGNSA. The CDR3 has 15 amino acids. The junction had 3 bases not matched to a gene; V was cut back by 5 bases and J by 1 base. CDR3 DNA: TGTGCCAGCAGCGCTAGCGGGGCATCCTACAATGAGCAGTTCTTC. Translation: CASSASGASYNEQFF.

The rearrangement uses TRBV6-6 and TRBJ2-5, with D possibly matching TRBD1 (6 bases). CDR1 and CDR2 (germline): MNHNY, SVGAGI (reference sequence). The V end was cut by 2 bases, the J end by 1 base, with 11 bases between. This CDR3 contains 15 residues. CDR3 nucleotides: TGTGCCAGCAGTTACCGAGGGACAACCCAAGAGACCCAGTACTTC. Protein sequence: CASSYRGTTQETQYF.

This sequence joins TRBV6-6 and TRBJ1-5; 9 bases are a match to TRBD1. Germline CDR1 and CDR2: MNHNY and SVGAGI (reference sequence). Germline trimming cut 5 bases from V and 2 bases from J; bases unmatched to any gene: 7. CDR3 size: 16 residues. CDR3 sequence (DNA): TGTGCCAGCAGTACTACAGGGGGCGTCGGCAATCAGCCCCAGCATTTT. It encodes CASSTTGGVGNQPQHF.

The V and J genes are TRBV5-6 and TRBJ2-7, with 9 positions matching TRBD1. The germline V gene has CDR1 SGHDT and CDR2 YYEEEE. Trimming cost V 4 bases and J 0 bases; bases outside gene matches: 8. The CDR3 has 16 amino acids. The CDR3: CASSPDRGGYSYEQYF. The CDR3 DNA reads as TGTGCCAGCAGCCCTGACAGGGGGGGTTACTCCTACGAGCAGTACTTC.

The chain employs TRBV7-9 and TRBJ1-3; maybe TRBD1 (6 bases). The CDR3 is made up of 14 amino acids. V dropped 1 base and J dropped 7 bases, with 11 bases sitting between them. The V gene's germline CDR1 is SEHNR and CDR2 FQNEAQ (reference sequence). DNA of the CDR3: TGTGCCAGCAGCTTAGGCCAGGGGAGTAACACCATATATTTT. Protein sequence: CASSLGQGSNTIYF.

The rearrangement links TRBV7-2 to TRBJ1-6; D gene uncertain. Germline-derived CDR1 and CDR2 are SGHTA and FQGNSA. The CDR3 sequence is 13 residues long. Trimming removed 5 bases at V and 7 bases at J, with 9 bases between. DNA for the CDR3: TGTGCCAGCAGCAGGGAAGCGAATTCACCCCTCCACTTT. It codes for CASSREANSPLHF.

The chain combines TRBV7-2 with TRBJ2-7; tentatively, D is TRBD1 (5 bases). CDR3 length: 17 amino acids. Germline V gene sequence: CDR1 SGHTA, CDR2 FQGNSA. Deletions cut 5 bases from V and 2 bases from J, with 22 bases between. The CDR3 sequence: CASSPPLKGYRAYEQYF. In DNA form, the CDR3 reads TGTGCCAGCAGCCCCCCGCTTAAGGGGTACCGGGCCTACGAGCAGTACTTC.

This clone showed up just once. Germline and junction disagree at one end, which may indicate a read error. The chain employs TRBV19 and TRBJ1-1; no clear D. Germline V gene lookup returns CDR1 LNHDA and CDR2 SQIVND (reference sequence). The CDR3 length is 8 residues. The CDR3 here is CATRTMSF. The DNA for the CDR3 is TGTGCCACCCGGACTATGTCGTTT. Supplemented by reference TRBV19 and TRBJ1-1, the full variable domain reads DGGITQSPKYLFRKEGQNVTLSCEQNLNHDAMYWYRQDPGQGLRLIYYSQIVNDFQKGDIAEGYSVSREKKESFPLTVTSAQKNPTAFYLCATRTMSFGQGTRLTVV.

This chain connects TRBV27 to TRBJ2-7, with 8 positions matching TRBD1. The germline V gene has CDR1 MNHEY and CDR2 SMNVEV (reference sequence). The CDR3 totals 11 residues. The CDR3 DNA follows: TGTGGGACAGGGTACCGTACGGAGCAGTACTTC. Its protein is CGTGYRTEQYF.

This chain joins TRBV5-8 and TRBJ2-3; 15 positions match TRBD2. From germline, CDR1 is SGHTS and CDR2 YDEGEE. This CDR3 region has 17 residues. With 0 bases clipped from V and 3 bases from J, the junction kept 2 bases outside the gene matches. The CDR3 sequence: CASSLGGLAGGTDTQYF. CDR3 nucleotide sequence: TGTGCCAGCAGCTTGGGAGGACTAGCGGGGGGGACAGATACGCAGTATTTT.

This chain connects TRBV7-2 to TRBJ1-1, with 9 nucleotides matching TRBD1. The germline gives CDR1 SGHTA, CDR2 FQGNSA. CDR3 size: 15 residues. The ends lost 5 bases at V and 1 base at J; junction bases unmatched: 5. DNA for the CDR3: TGTGCCAGCAGCCTCCAGGGACAGGGGAACACTGAAGCTTTCTTT. The encoded protein is CASSLQGQGNTEAFF.

The V gene is TRBV5-6, the J gene TRBJ1-1; no firm D call. The V end lost 2 bases, the J end lost 5 bases, and 10 bases lay between the germline ends. CDR3 length: 13 residues. Germline CDR1 is SGHDT and CDR2 is YYEEEE. The CDR3 is CASSFSVVTEAFF. Written as DNA, the CDR3 is TGTGCCAGCAGCTTCTCGGTGGTAACTGAAGCTTTCTTT.

The chain recombines TRBV11-2 with TRBJ2-7, with a weak D call TRBD2 (6 bases). This CDR3 is 13 amino acids long. In germline, CDR1 is SGHAT, CDR2 FQNNGV. Trimming cost V 1 base and J 5 bases, with 9 bases left between them. The CDR3 DNA reads as TGTGCCAGCAGCTTAGGAGGCGGGGACGAGCAGTACTTC. Encoded protein: CASSLGGGDEQYF.

This chain uses TRBV28 with TRBJ2-1; TRBD2 agrees at 7 bases. V lost 5 bases to trimming and J lost 6 bases; unmatched junction nucleotides: 10. The CDR3 length is 15 residues. CDR1 and CDR2 from the germline V gene are MDHEN and SYDVKM. This chain's CDR3 is CASSPGTNRGNEQFF. CDR3 in DNA: TGTGCCAGCAGTCCCGGGACTAACCGGGGCAATGAGCAGTTCTTC. Full variable domain (rest looked up from reference TRBV28 and TRBJ2-1): DVKVTQSSRYLVKRTGEKVFLECVQDMDHENMFWYRQDPGLGLRLIYFSYDVKMKEKGDIPEGYSVSREKKERFSLILESASTNQTSMYLCASSPGTNRGNEQFFGPGTRLTVL.

The V and J genes are TRBV2 and TRBJ2-3; D ambiguous. The V gene lost 4 bases and the J gene lost 3 bases, with 8 bases spanning the gap. Germline V gene sequence: CDR1 SNHLY, CDR2 FYNNEI. The CDR3 consists of 13 residues. As DNA, the CDR3 is TGTGCCAGCAGTGGGAAGAGGACAGATACGCAGTATTTT. Translation: CASSGKRTDTQYF.

The rearrangement links TRBV10-2 to TRBJ2-3; 8 positions match TRBD2. Losses at the gene ends were 3 bases for V and 2 bases for J; bases not matched to a gene: 4. Germline assignment: CDR1 WSHSY and CDR2 SAAADI. The CDR3 totals 15 residues. CDR3 in DNA: TGCGCCAGCAGTGACCGCGGGGGGTACACAGATACGCAGTATTTT. Its translation is CASSDRGGYTDTQYF.

The V gene is TRBV9, the J gene TRBJ2-6, with D unresolved. Germline CDR1 reads SGDLS; CDR2 reads YYNGEE. The CDR3 is made up of 20 amino acids. The V end was cut by 0 bases, the J end by 0 bases, with 19 bases between. CDR3 protein: CASSVAGPTDNPSGANVLTF. In DNA form, the CDR3 reads TGTGCCAGCAGCGTAGCAGGCCCTACAGATAACCCCTCTGGGGCCAACGTCCTGACTTTC.

The chain has TRBV19 and TRBJ1-6; D is ambiguous. The CDR3 spans 12 residues. V lost 7 bases and J 7 bases, leaving 8 bases between the germline ends. Germline V gene lookup returns CDR1 LNHDA and CDR2 SQIVND (reference sequence). The CDR3 coding sequence is TGTGCCAGTAACAGAAGAAATTCACCCCTCCACTTT. The encoded protein is CASNRRNSPLHF.

V gene TRBV29-1 combines with J gene TRBJ2-2; D is perhaps TRBD2 (5 bases). The length of the CDR3 is 17 residues. With 6 bases removed from V and 3 bases from J, the gap between germline ends came to 23 bases. Germline assignment: CDR1 SQVTM and CDR2 ANQGSEA. The CDR3 protein is CSVSPGTRSWDTGELFF. CDR3 nucleotides: TGCAGCGTCTCCCCAGGTACTAGGAGTTGGGACACCGGGGAGCTGTTTTTT.

The chain couples TRBV9 to TRBJ2-1; 7 positions match TRBD1. The germline V gene has CDR1 SGDLS and CDR2 YYNGEE. After removal of 0 bases from V and 0 bases from J, the junction contained 6 bases not matched to a gene. The CDR3 contains 17 residues. This CDR3 is CASSVEGAESSYNEQFF. CDR3 nucleotide sequence: TGTGCCAGCAGCGTAGAGGGGGCCGAGAGCTCCTACAATGAGCAGTTCTTC.

This clone was observed a few times. V is TRBV9 and J is TRBJ2-2, with D perhaps matching TRBD2 (5 bases). Trimming shortened V by 6 bases and J by 8 bases, and 8 bases separated the two germline ends. The CDR3 extends over 11 amino acids. Per the germline V gene, CDR1 is SGDLS and CDR2 is YYNGEE. The CDR3 spells CASNEGGELFF. The CDR3 DNA follows: TGTGCCAGCAATGAGGGAGGGGAGCTGTTTTTT. The whole variable domain, remainder taken from reference TRBV9 and TRBJ2-2, is DSGVTQTPKHLITATGQRVTLRCSPRSGDLSVYWYQQSLDQGLQFLIQYYNGEERAKGNILERFSAQQFPDLHSELNLSSLELGDSALYFCASNEGGELFFGEGSRLTVL.

This sequence joins TRBV7-2 and TRBJ1-3; D uncertain. Looked up from germline, CDR1 is SGHTA and CDR2 is FQGNSA. CDR3 length equals 12 residues. Trimming left V 5 bases short and J 1 base short, with 3 bases between. CDR3 sequence: CASSPSGNTIYF. The CDR3 coding sequence is TGTGCCAGCAGCCCTTCTGGAAACACCATATATTTT.

The chain links TRBV18 to TRBJ2-7; a possible D gene is TRBD2 (5 bases). CDR1 is KGHSH, CDR2 LQKENI, per germline. The CDR3 is 18 residues long. Trimming took off 4 bases at V and 0 bases at J, with 22 bases between the two ends. The CDR3 protein is CASSLRRSFDQSSYEQYF. CDR3 nucleotide sequence: TGTGCCAGCTCACTTCGGAGGTCATTCGATCAGAGCTCCTACGAGCAGTACTTC.

This chain joins TRBV5-1 and TRBJ1-4; D call uncertain. Germline lookup yields CDR1 SGHRS and CDR2 YFSETQ. The V and J ends lost 0 bases and 0 bases respectively, with 15 bases between them. The CDR3 covers 18 residues. CDR3 DNA sequence: TGCGCCAGCAGCTTGGGGTTGTTCGACGGCGCAACTAATGAAAAACTGTTTTTT. It yields the protein CASSLGLFDGATNEKLFF.